The 11 T cell receptor beta chains below come from one sample, sequenced in a study of T-cell memory formation after mild COVID-19 (dated by TCRdb to about 2021). The method was 5' RACE. This sample was sequenced with an Illumina NovaSeq 6000. The raw public reads went through TCRdb reprocessing: fastp at Q25, MiXCR clone calling, in-frame beta chains kept. Under each unique CDR3 protein, matching rows form one entry showing the most common genes and DNA. The sample table holds 100,000 to 140,000 distinct CDR3 sequences, of which 13% to 15% were seen once. The top ten clonotypes cover under 45% of the sample. Sequencing was performed on PBMCs or a T cell subset sorted from them (not recorded which). Source of these receptors: a young man who had mild COVID-19 (a few samples of this study predate the infection). The sample titles of this study are shuffled in the database, so cell type and time point are left out; the donor was told from shared clones.

CDR3 amino acids: CASSWTHTEAFF. CDR3 nucleotide sequence: TGTGCCAGCAGTTGGACTCACACTGAAGCTTTCTTT. The chain uses TRBV12-3 or TRBV12-4 and TRBJ1-1; D is unresolved. The CDR3 is 12 amino acids. V was clipped by 4 bases and J by 3 bases, with 6 bases between them.

This clonotype has only a few counts. The chain carries TRBV15 and TRBJ1-2; D might be TRBD1 (6 bases). This CDR3 region has 13 residues. Germline lookup yields CDR1 LNHNV and CDR2 YYDKDF (reference sequence). Trimming left V 5 bases short and J 2 bases short, with 9 bases between. DNA of the CDR3: TGTGCCACCAGCTTTACAGGGAACTATGGCTACACCTTC. Protein sequence: CATSFTGNYGYTF.

The chain uses TRBV7-9 and TRBJ1-1, with D possibly being TRBD1 (5 bases). The CDR3 spans 13 residues. V lost 6 bases and J 4 bases, leaving 12 bases between the germline ends. The germline gives CDR1 SEHNR, CDR2 FQNEAQ (reference sequence). CDR3 residues: CASRNRSFTEAFF. The DNA for the CDR3 is TGTGCCAGCAGGAACAGGTCCTTCACTGAAGCTTTCTTT.

The chain combines TRBV25-1 with TRBJ1-2, with TRBD1 identical over 8 bases. This CDR3 has 15 residues. Germline assignment: CDR1 MGHDK and CDR2 SYGVNS. V lost 1 base and J lost 7; bases outside the gene matches: 8. CDR3 coding DNA: TGTGCCAGCAGTGAATTGTCAGGGGGCTGGACTGGCTACACCTTC. The encoded protein is CASSELSGGWTGYTF.

This sequence joins TRBV5-1 and TRBJ2-7; D could derive from TRBD1 or TRBD2 (5 bases each). This CDR3 comprises 14 residues. In germline, CDR1 is SGHRS, CDR2 YFSETQ. V lost 4 bases to trimming and J lost 2 bases, with 13 bases between them. CDR3 nucleotides: TGCGCCAGCAGCCAGTCCCAGGGAGCCTACGAGCAGTACTTC. Its protein is CASSQSQGAYEQYF. The full variable domain, in which reference TRBV5-1 and TRBJ2-7 provide the parts outside the CDR3, is KAGVTQTPRYLIKTRGQQVTLSCSPISGHRSVSWYQQTPGQGLQFLFEYFSETQRNKGNFPGRFSGRQFSNSRSEMNVSTLELGDSALYLCASSQSQGAYEQYFGPGTRLTVT.

As to this clonotype: Mismatch with germline at one junction end may stem from a read error. V is TRBV19 and J is TRBJ2-3; D is undetermined. This CDR3 is 14 amino acids long. Germline-derived CDR1 and CDR2 are LNHDA and SQIVND (reference sequence). CDR3 loop: CARSTLPGRDTQYF. CDR3 sequence (DNA): TGTGCCAGGAGTACCCTACCCGGACGAGATACGCAGTATTTT. The variable domain in full, completed from reference TRBV19 and TRBJ2-3, reads DGGITQSPKYLFRKEGQNVTLSCEQNLNHDAMYWYRQDPGQGLRLIYYSQIVNDFQKGDIAEGYSVSREKKESFPLTVTSAQKNPTAFYLCARSTLPGRDTQYFGPGTRLTVL.

This clonotype is categorized as medium-sized. The V call is TRBV2, the J call TRBJ2-5; weak D call: TRBD2 (5 bases). The CDR3 runs to 13 residues. Germline loops: CDR1 SNHLY, CDR2 FYNNEI. V dropped 3 bases and J dropped 5 bases, with 10 bases sitting between them. The CDR3 region is CASSESPGETQYF. The DNA for the CDR3 is TGTGCCAGCAGTGAGAGTCCGGGGGAGACCCAGTACTTC. The variable domain in full, with the rest retrieved from reference TRBV2 and TRBJ2-5, is EPEVTQTPSHQVTQMGQEVILRCVPISNHLYFYWYRQILGQKVEFLVSFYNNEISEKSEIFDDQFSVERPDGSNFTLKIRSTKLEDSAMYFCASSESPGETQYFGPGTRLLVL.

This clonotype has more than one count but fewer than ten. The V and J genes are TRBV12-3 or TRBV12-4 and TRBJ1-2; 10 nucleotides line up with TRBD1. The junction had 8 bases not matched to a gene; V was cut back by 6 bases and J by 4 bases. The CDR3 is 15 amino acids. CDR3 protein: CASSPGTGVGYGYTF. The CDR3 DNA reads as TGTGCCAGCAGCCCCGGGACAGGGGTGGGCTATGGCTACACCTTC.

This clonotype was recorded at least ten times. The rearrangement links TRBV19 to TRBJ1-6; 8 positions agree with TRBD1. With 5 bases clipped from V and 7 bases from J, the junction kept 7 bases outside the gene matches. Per germline, CDR1 LNHDA and CDR2 SQIVND (reference sequence). This CDR3 has 15 amino acids. CDR3 region: CASSGTGGLNSPLHF. CDR3 DNA sequence: TGTGCCAGTAGTGGAACAGGGGGTCTGAATTCACCCCTCCACTTT.

The DNA of the CDR3 is TGCAGTGCCACGGACCGTATTTCCTACGAGCAGTACTTC. This encodes CSATDRISYEQYF. This chain links TRBV20-1 with TRBJ2-7, with D hard to call. Deletions cut 6 bases from V and 1 base from J, with 13 bases between. The germline CDR1 and CDR2 sequences are DFQATT and SNEGSKA (reference sequence). The CDR3 is 13 residues long.

In its sample, this clonotype was seen many times. The rearrangement uses TRBV5-1 and TRBJ1-4; the match to TRBD1 covers 7 bases. The germline V gene has CDR1 SGHRS and CDR2 YFSETQ. Trimming removed 5 bases from V and 5 bases from J; junction bases left unmatched: 6. The length of the CDR3 is 14 residues. CDR3 protein: CASRPGQLNEKLFF. CDR3 DNA sequence: TGCGCCAGCAGACCGGGACAGTTAAATGAAAAACTGTTTTTT.